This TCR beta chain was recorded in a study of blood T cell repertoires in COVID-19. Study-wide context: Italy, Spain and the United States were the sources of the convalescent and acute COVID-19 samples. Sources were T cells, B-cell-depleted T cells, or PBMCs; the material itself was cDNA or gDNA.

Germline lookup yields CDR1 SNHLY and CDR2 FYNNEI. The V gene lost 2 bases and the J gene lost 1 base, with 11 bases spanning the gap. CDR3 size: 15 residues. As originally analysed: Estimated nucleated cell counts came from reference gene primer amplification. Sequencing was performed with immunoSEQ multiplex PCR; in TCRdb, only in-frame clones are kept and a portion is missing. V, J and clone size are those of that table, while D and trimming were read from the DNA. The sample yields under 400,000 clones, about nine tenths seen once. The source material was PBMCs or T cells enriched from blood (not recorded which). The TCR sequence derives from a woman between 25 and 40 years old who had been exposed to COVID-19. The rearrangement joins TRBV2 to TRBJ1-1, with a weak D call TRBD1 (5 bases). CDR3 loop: CASSELQEGNTEAFF. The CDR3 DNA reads TGTGCCAGCAGTGAATTACAGGAGGGGAACACTGAAGCTTTCTTT.